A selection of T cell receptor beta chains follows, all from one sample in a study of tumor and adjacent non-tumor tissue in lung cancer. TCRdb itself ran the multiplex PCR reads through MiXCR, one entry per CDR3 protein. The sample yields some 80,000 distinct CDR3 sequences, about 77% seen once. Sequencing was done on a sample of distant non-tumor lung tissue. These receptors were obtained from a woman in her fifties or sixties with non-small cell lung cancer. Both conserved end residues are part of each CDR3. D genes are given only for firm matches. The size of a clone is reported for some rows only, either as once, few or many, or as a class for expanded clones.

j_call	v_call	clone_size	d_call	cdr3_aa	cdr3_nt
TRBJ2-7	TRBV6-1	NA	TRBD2	CTSSEAVRTSGTYEQYF	TGTACCAGCAGTGAAGCTGTTCGGACTAGCGGAACCTACGAGCAGTACTTC
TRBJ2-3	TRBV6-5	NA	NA	CASSYYNTRYF	TGTGCCAGCAGTTACTATAATACGCGGTATTTT
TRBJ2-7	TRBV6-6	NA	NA	CASTVLAGWDDKYF	TGTGCCAGCACCGTCCTGGCGGGATGGGACGATAAGTACTTC
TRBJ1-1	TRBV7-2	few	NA	CASSYGVVTEAFF	TGTGCCAGCAGCTATGGGGTCGTCACTGAAGCTTTCTTT
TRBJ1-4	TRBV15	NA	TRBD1	CTTSRDLTGPEKLFF	TGTACCACCAGCAGGGACCTGACAGGGCCGGAAAAACTGTTTTTT
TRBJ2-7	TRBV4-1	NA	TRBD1	CASSPGQGVYEQYF	TGCGCCAGCAGCCCCGGACAGGGGGTCTACGAGCAATACTTC
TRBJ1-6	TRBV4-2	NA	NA	CASSQSRLHSDSSYNSPLHF	TGTGCCAGCAGCCAGTCTCGCCTCCATTCCGACTCGTCCTATAATTCACCCCTCCACTTT
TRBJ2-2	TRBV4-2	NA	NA	CASSQDLVNIDTGELFF	TGTGCCAGCAGCCAAGATTTGGTGAATATCGACACCGGGGAGCTGTTTTTT
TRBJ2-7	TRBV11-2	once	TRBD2	CVNSPRTSGRALWEQYF	TGTGTCAACAGCCCCCGGACTAGCGGGAGGGCATTATGGGAGCAGTACTTC
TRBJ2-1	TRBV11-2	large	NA	CASTVSGIYNEQFF	TGTGCCAGCACCGTTAGCGGTATCTACAATGAGCAGTTCTTC
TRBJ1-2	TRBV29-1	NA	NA	CTVEDPMGGGYTF	TGCACCGTTGAAGATCCCATGGGGGGCGGCTACACTTTC
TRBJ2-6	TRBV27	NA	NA	CASSGQTLLSGANVLTF	TGTGCCAGCAGCGGACAGACGCTCCTCTCTGGGGCCAACGTCCTGACTTTC
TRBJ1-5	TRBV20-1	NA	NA	CSVRRGYNQPQHF	TGCAGTGTTAGAAGGGGTTACAATCAGCCCCAGCATTTT
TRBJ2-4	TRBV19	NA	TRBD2	CDIEGGTSGRQNIQYF	TGTGACATAGAAGGAGGGACTAGCGGGAGGCAAAACATTCAGTACTTC
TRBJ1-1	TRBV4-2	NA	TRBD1	CASSPRDSPSNTEAFF	TGTGCCAGCAGCCCTCGGGACAGTCCTTCGAACACTGAAGCTTTCTTT
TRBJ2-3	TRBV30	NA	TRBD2	CALRFAGAADTQYF	TGTGCCTTGAGATTTGCGGGAGCGGCAGATACTCAGTATTTT
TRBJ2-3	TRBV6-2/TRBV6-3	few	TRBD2	CASRREFRGGPDTQYF	TGTGCCAGCAGGAGGGAATTCCGGGGGGGACCAGATACGCAGTATTTT
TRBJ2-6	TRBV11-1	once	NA	CTSSPLVCSGANVLTF	TGTACCAGCAGCCCGCTGGTCTGCTCTGGGGCCAACGTCCTGACTTTC